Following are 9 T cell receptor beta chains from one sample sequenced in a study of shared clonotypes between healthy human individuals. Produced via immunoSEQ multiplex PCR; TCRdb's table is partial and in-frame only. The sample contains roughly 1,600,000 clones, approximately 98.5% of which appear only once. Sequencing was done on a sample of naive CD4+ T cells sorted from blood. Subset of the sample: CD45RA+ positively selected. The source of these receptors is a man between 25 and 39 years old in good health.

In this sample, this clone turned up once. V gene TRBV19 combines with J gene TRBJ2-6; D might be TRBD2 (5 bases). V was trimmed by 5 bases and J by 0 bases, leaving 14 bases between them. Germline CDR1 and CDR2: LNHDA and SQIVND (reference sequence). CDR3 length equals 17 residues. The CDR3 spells CASSALGVNSGANVLTF. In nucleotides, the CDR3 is TGTGCCAGTAGTGCCCTCGGGGTAAACTCTGGGGCCAACGTCCTGACTTTC.

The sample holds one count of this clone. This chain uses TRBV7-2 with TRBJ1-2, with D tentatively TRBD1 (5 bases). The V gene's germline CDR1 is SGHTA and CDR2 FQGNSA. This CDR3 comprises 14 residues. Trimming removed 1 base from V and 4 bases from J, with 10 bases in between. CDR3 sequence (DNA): TGTGCCAGCAGCTTAGTTGGGGGACGCTATGGCTACACCTTC. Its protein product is CASSLVGGRYGYTF.

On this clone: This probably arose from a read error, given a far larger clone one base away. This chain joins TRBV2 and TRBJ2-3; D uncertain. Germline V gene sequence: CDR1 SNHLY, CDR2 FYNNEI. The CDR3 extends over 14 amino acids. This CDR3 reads CVTSPGLDTDTQYF. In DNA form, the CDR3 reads TGTGTCACCTCCCCCGGTCTAGACACAGATACGCAGTATTTT.

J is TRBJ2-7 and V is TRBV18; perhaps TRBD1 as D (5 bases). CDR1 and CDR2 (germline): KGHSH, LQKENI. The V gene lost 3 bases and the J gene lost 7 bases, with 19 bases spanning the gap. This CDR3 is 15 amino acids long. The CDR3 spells CASSPLGGQGREQYF. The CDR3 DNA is TGTGCCAGCTCACCCTTAGGTGGACAAGGCAGGGAGCAGTACTTC.

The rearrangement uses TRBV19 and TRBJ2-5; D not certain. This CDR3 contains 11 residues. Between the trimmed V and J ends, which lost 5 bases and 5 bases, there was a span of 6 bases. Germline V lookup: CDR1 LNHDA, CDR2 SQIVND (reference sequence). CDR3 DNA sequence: TGTGCCAGTAGTCAAAGGGAGACCCAGTACTTC. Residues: CASSQRETQYF.

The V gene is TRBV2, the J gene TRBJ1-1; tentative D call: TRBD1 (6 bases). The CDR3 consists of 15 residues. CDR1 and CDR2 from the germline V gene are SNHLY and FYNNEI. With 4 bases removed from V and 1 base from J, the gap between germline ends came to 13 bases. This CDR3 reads CASSVSQGRNTEAFF. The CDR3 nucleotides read TGTGCCAGCAGTGTCTCCCAGGGGAGGAACACTGAAGCTTTCTTT.

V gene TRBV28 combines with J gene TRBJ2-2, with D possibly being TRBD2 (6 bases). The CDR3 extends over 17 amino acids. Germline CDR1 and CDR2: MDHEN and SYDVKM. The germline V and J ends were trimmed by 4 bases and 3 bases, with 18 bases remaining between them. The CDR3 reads CASSSRLSGGYTGELFF. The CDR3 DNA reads TGTGCCAGCAGTTCACGTTTGTCCGGGGGTTACACCGGGGAGCTGTTTTTT.

For the CDR3, the DNA is TGTGCCAGCAGTGGGTTCTACGAGCAGTACTTC. Translating gives CASSGFYEQYF. The rearrangement uses TRBV6-1 and TRBJ2-7; D gene ambiguous. Trimming removed 4 bases at V and 3 bases at J, with 4 bases between. The CDR3 is 11 residues long. Germline V CDR1 and CDR2: MNHNS, SASEGT.

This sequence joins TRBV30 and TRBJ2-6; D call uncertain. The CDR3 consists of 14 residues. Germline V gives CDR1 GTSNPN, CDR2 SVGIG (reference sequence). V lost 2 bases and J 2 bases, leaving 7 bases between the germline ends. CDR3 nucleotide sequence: TGTGCCTGGAGTAAGGCTCCTGGGGCCAACGTCCTGACTTTC. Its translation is CAWSKAPGANVLTF.